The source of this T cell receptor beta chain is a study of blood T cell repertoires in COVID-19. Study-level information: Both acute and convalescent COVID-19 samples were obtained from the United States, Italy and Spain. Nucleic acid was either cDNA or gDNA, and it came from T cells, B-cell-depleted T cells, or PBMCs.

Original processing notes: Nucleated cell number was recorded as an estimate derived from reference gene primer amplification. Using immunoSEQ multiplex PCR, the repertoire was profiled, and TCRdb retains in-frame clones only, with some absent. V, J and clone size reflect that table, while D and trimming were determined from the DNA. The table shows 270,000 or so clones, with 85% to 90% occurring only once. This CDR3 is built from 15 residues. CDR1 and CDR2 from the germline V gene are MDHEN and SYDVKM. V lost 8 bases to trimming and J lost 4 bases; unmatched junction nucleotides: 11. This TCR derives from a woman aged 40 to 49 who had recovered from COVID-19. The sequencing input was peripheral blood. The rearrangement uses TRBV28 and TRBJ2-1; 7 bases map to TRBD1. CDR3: CASHVPGQIYNEQFF. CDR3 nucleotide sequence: TGTGCCAGCCACGTACCGGGACAGATATACAATGAGCAGTTCTTC.